A selection of T cell receptor beta chains follows, all from one sample in a study of T-cell memory formation after mild COVID-19. TCRdb processed the 5' RACE reads anew with MiXCR; each CDR3 protein has one entry. Found here are around 410,000 distinct CDR3 sequences, less than 25% of them singletons; the top ten hold over 10%. Sequencing was done on a sample of PBMCs or a T cell subset sorted from them (not recorded which). The receptors shown here come from an adult woman who had mild COVID-19 (a few samples of this study predate the infection). Cell type and time point are not known. Both conserved end residues are part of each CDR3. The D gene is left open where the match is weak. The size of a clone is reported for some rows only, either as once, few or many, or as a class for expanded clones.

CDR3 protein,CDR3 DNA,J gene,CDR3 length,D gene,V gene,clone size
CASSIGQGRDEQFF,TGTGCCAGTAGTATCGGACAGGGACGTGATGAGCAGTTCTTC,TRBJ2-1,14,TRBD1,TRBV19,.
CASSQRGDGGATEQFF,TGCGCCAGCAGCCAGAGAGGGGACGGGGGGGCCACTGAGCAGTTCTTC,TRBJ2-1,16,TRBD2,TRBV4-1,few
CATSRETSGKGEQFF,TGTGCCACCAGCAGAGAGACTAGCGGGAAGGGTGAGCAGTTCTTC,TRBJ2-1,15,TRBD2,TRBV15,few
CASSLARRNQPQHF,TGTGCCAGCAGCTTAGCGCGTAGGAATCAGCCCCAGCATTTT,TRBJ1-5,14,.,TRBV7-8,.
CASSYLLETQYF,TGCGCCAGCAGCTACCTCTTAGAGACCCAGTACTTC,TRBJ2-5,12,.,TRBV5-1,.
CAIGQSYEQYF,TGTGCCATCGGGCAATCCTACGAGCAGTACTTC,TRBJ2-7,11,.,TRBV10-3,few
CASSSDINGYEQYF,TGTGCCAGCAGCTCAGACATAAACGGCTACGAGCAGTACTTC,TRBJ2-7,14,.,TRBV5-6,.
CASRATEYYGYTF,TGTGCCAGCAGAGCGACAGAGTACTATGGCTACACCTTC,TRBJ1-2,13,.,TRBV6-5,once
CASSHWEADQETQYF,TGTGCCAGCAGCCACTGGGAGGCGGACCAAGAGACCCAGTACTTC,TRBJ2-5,15,.,TRBV12-3/TRBV12-4,.
CASSSPGRREGYTF,TGCGCCAGCAGCTCCCCGGGACGTCGGGAGGGCTACACCTTC,TRBJ1-2,14,.,TRBV5-1,few
CASTHGQGADEQYF,TGTGCCAGCACCCATGGGCAGGGGGCGGACGAGCAGTACTTC,TRBJ2-7,14,TRBD1,TRBV5-5,.
CASSVTSGDAYEQYF,TGTGCCAGCAGTGTAACTAGCGGGGACGCCTACGAGCAGTACTTC,TRBJ2-7,15,TRBD2,TRBV6-2/TRBV6-3,few
CASRPGGDTGELFF,TGTGCCAGCAGGCCGGGAGGGGACACCGGGGAGCTGTTTTTT,TRBJ2-2,14,TRBD2,TRBV7-2,.
CASSPSNGNEQYF,TGTGCCAGCTCCCCCTCCAATGGGAACGAGCAGTACTTC,TRBJ2-7,13,.,TRBV25-1,few
CASSLGGGITEAFF,TGTGCCAGCAGTTTAGGTGGGGGGATCACTGAAGCTTTCTTT,TRBJ1-1,14,.,TRBV12-3/TRBV12-4,few
CASRAGLAGYNEQFF,TGTGCCAGTAGGGCGGGTCTAGCAGGCTACAATGAGCAGTTCTTC,TRBJ2-1,15,.,TRBV19,.
CASSLAPARGSYNSPLHF,TGTGCCAGCAGCTTAGCACCCGCTCGTGGCTCCTATAATTCACCCCTCCACTTT,TRBJ1-6,18,.,TRBV7-2,.
CSVDGVEGLGPDTQYF,TGCAGCGTTGATGGGGTGGAGGGATTGGGCCCAGATACGCAGTATTTT,TRBJ2-3,16,.,TRBV29-1,many
CASSLALAGGENEQFF,TGTGCCAGCAGCTTAGCGTTAGCGGGAGGGGAGAATGAGCAGTTCTTC,TRBJ2-1,16,TRBD2,TRBV7-9,few
CAWRGRTARFQFYTEAFF,TGTGCCTGGAGGGGAAGGACAGCCCGATTCCAATTTTACACTGAAGCTTTCTTT,TRBJ1-1,18,.,TRBV30,few
CASSLGGAGHMNTEAFF,TGTGCCAGCAGCTTAGGGGGGGCGGGACACATGAACACTGAAGCTTTCTTT,TRBJ1-1,17,.,TRBV7-8,.
CATSRDSQPGELFF,TGTGCCACCAGCAGGGACAGTCAACCCGGGGAGCTGTTTTTT,TRBJ2-2,14,.,TRBV15,few
CASSLSTGGSYEQYF,TGTGCCAGCAGCTTAAGTACGGGGGGGTCCTACGAGCAGTACTTC,TRBJ2-7,15,TRBD2,TRBV7-6,.
CASSSLPGRGYQDAFF,TGTGCCAGCAGCTCCCTCCCCGGCAGGGGCTATCAGGATGCTTTCTTT,TRBJ1-1,16,.,TRBV7-9,.
CASSFWGQNRNQPQHF,TGTGCCAGCAGCTTTTGGGGACAGAACCGCAATCAGCCCCAGCATTTT,TRBJ1-5,16,TRBD1,TRBV7-9,.
CASSAPGGISYNEQFF,TGTGCCAGCAGCGCCCCCGGCGGGATTTCCTACAATGAGCAGTTCTTC,TRBJ2-1,16,.,TRBV7-9,.
CASSSTASQETQYF,TGTGCCAGCAGCTCTACAGCAAGCCAAGAGACCCAGTACTTC,TRBJ2-5,14,.,TRBV5-4,.
CASGLPTRGGGYGYTF,TGTGCTAGTGGTTTGCCAACGCGGGGGGGCGGCTATGGCTACACCTTC,TRBJ1-2,16,.,TRBV12-5,.
CSALIGGTGDTGELFF,TGCAGTGCCCTCATAGGCGGGACAGGGGACACCGGGGAGCTGTTTTTT,TRBJ2-2,16,TRBD1,TRBV20-1,.
CASSAGLAGQYEQYF,TGTGCCAGCAGCGCGGGACTAGCGGGTCAGTACGAGCAGTACTTC,TRBJ2-7,15,TRBD2,TRBV7-2,few
CAIPGLAGGPSSYNEQFF,TGTGCCATCCCGGGACTAGCGGGAGGACCAAGCTCCTACAATGAGCAGTTCTTC,TRBJ2-1,18,TRBD2,TRBV7-9,.
CASSSWVVASSYEQYF,TGTGCCAGCAGCTCTTGGGTGGTAGCGAGCTCCTACGAGCAGTACTTC,TRBJ2-7,16,.,TRBV11-2,.